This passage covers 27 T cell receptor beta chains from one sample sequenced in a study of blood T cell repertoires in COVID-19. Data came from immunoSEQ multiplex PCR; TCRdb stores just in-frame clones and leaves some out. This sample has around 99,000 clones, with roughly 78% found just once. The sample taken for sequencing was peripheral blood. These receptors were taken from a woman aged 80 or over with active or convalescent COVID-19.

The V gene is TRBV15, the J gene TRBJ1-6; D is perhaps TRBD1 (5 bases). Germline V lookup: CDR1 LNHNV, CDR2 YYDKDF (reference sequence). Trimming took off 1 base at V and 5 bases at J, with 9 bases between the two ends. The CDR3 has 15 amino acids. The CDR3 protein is CATSRADNHNSPLHF. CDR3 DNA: TGTGCCACCAGCAGAGCGGACAACCATAATTCACCCCTCCACTTT.

This CDR3 is CASSLIRTSLGYNEQFF. Here the CDR3 DNA reads TGTGCCAGCAGCTTAATTCGGACTAGTCTGGGGTACAATGAGCAGTTCTTC. The rearrangement joins TRBV7-2 to TRBJ2-1; 7 bases map to TRBD2. There are 17 residues in the CDR3. The V segment lost 2 bases and the J segment 4 bases; nucleotides outside the gene matches: 11. Germline V lookup: CDR1 SGHTA, CDR2 FQGNSA.

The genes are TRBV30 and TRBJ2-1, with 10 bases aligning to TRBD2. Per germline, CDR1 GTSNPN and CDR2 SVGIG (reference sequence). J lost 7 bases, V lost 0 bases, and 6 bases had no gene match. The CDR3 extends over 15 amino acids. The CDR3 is CAWSVLLAGSNEQFF. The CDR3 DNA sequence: TGTGCCTGGAGTGTACTACTAGCGGGGTCTAATGAGCAGTTCTTC.

CDR3 DNA: TGCAGCGTCTCAACAGGGGGCGCAGGTGGCTACACCTTC. Translated: CSVSTGGAGGYTF. This chain joins TRBV29-1 and TRBJ1-2; 9 bases align to TRBD1. Trimming took 6 bases from V and 7 from J; bases not matched to a gene: 9. Looked up from germline, CDR1 is SQVTM and CDR2 is ANQGSEA. This CDR3 spans 13 amino acids.

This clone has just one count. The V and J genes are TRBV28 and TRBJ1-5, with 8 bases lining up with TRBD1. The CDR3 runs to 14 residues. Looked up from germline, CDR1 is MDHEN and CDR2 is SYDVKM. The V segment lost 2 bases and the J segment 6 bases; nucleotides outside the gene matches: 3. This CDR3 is CASSLQGAVQPQHF. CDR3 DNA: TGTGCCAGCAGTTTACAGGGGGCGGTTCAGCCCCAGCATTTT. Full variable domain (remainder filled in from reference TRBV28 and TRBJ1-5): DVKVTQSSRYLVKRTGEKVFLECVQDMDHENMFWYRQDPGLGLRLIYFSYDVKMKEKGDIPEGYSVSREKKERFSLILESASTNQTSMYLCASSLQGAVQPQHFGDGTRLSIL.

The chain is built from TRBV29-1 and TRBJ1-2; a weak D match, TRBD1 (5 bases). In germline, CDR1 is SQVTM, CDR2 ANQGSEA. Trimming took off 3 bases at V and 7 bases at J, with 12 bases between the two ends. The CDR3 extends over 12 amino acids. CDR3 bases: TGCAGCGTTGATCGGCAGGGCTCTGGCTACACCTTC. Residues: CSVDRQGSGYTF.

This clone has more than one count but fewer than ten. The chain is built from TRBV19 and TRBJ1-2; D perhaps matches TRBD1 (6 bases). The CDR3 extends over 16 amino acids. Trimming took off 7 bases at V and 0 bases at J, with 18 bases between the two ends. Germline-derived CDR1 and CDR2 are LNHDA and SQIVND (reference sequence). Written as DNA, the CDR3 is TGTGCCAGTACCCCGGGAGGGACACCTTCTAACTATGGCTACACCTTC. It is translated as CASTPGGTPSNYGYTF.

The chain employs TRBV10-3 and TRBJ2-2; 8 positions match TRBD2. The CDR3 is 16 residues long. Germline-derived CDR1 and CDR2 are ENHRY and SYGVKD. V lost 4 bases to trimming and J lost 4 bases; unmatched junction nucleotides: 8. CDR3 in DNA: TGTGCCATCAGTGGTGGCAGCGGGAGCGGCACCGGGGAGCTGTTTTTT. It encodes CAISGGSGSGTGELFF.

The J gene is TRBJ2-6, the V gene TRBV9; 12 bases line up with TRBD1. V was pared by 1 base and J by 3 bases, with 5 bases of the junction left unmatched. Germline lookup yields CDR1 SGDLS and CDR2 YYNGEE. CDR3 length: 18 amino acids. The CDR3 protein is CASSVMGQGASGANVLTF. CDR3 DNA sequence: TGTGCCAGCAGCGTAATGGGACAGGGGGCAAGTGGGGCCAACGTCCTGACTTTC.

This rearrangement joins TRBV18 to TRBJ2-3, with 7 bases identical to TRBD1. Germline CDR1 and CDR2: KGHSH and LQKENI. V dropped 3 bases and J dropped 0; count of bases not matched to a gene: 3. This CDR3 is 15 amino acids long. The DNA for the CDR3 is TGTGCCAGCTCACCGGACAGGCTTAGCACAGATACGCAGTATTTT. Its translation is CASSPDRLSTDTQYF.

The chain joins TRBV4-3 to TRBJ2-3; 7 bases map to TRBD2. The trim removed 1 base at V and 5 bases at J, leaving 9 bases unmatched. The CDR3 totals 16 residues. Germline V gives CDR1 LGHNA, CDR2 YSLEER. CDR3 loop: CASSQGPGTILDTQYF. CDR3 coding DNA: TGCGCCAGCAGCCAAGGTCCCGGGACTATATTAGATACGCAGTATTTT.

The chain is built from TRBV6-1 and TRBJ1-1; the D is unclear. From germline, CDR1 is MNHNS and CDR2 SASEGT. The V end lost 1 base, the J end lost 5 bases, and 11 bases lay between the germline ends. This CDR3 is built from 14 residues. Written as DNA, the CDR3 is TGTGCCAGCAGTGAAGGAGGAGGGTTAACTGAAGCTTTCTTT. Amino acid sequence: CASSEGGGLTEAFF.

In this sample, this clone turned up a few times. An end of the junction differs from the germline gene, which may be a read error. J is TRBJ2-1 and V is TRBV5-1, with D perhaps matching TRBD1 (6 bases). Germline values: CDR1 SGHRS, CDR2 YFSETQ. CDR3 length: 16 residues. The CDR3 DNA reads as TGTGCCAGCAGCTTCGAACAGGGAAGCTCCTACAATGAGCAGTTCTTC. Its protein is CASSFEQGSSYNEQFF.

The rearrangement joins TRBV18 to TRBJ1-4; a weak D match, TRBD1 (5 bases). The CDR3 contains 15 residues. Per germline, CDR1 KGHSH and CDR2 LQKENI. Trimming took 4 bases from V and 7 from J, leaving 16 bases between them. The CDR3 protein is CASSLSGTLGEKLFF. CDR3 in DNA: TGTGCCAGCTCACTTTCCGGGACTCTGGGTGAAAAACTGTTTTTT.

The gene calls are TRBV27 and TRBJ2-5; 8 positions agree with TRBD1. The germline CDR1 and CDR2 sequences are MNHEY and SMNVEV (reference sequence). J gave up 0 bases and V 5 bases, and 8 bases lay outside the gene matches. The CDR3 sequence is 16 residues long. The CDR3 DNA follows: TGTGCCAGCAGTCCCCGGACAGGGAGGTACCAAGAGACCCAGTACTTC. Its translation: CASSPRTGRYQETQYF.

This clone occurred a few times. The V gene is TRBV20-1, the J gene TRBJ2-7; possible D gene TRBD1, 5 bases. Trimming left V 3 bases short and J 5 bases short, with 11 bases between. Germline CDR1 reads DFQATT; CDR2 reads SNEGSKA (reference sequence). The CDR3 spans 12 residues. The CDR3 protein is CSASQTEDEQYF. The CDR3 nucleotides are TGCAGTGCTAGTCAGACAGAGGACGAGCAGTACTTC.

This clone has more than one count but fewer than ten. The CDR3 DNA is TGTGCCAGCAGCTTAGATTCCGGGGACGAGCAGTACTTC. Translating it yields CASSLDSGDEQYF. This chain joins TRBV7-9 and TRBJ2-7; D is possibly TRBD2 (5 bases). V lost 1 base, J lost 5 bases, and 9 bases lay in between. The CDR3 spans 13 residues. Per the germline V gene, CDR1 is SEHNR and CDR2 is FQNEAQ (reference sequence).

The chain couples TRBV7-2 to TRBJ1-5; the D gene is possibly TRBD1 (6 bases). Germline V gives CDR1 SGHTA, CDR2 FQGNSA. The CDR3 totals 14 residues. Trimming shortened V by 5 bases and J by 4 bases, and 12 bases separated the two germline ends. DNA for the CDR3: TGTGCCAGCAGCGCTCAGGGGTCGAATCAGCCCCAGCATTTT. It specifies CASSAQGSNQPQHF. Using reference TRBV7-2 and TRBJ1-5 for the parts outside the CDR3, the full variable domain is GAGVSQSPSNKVTEKGKDVELRCDPISGHTALYWYRQSLGQGLEFLIYFQGNSAPDKSGLPSDRFSAERTGGSVSTLTIQRTQQEDSAVYLCASSAQGSNQPQHFGDGTRLSIL.

The CDR3 nucleotides are TGCGCCAGCCAACTACTAGCGGGGTTCGACAATGAGCAGTTCTTC. It specifies CASQLLAGFDNEQFF. The chain joins TRBV10-2 to TRBJ2-1; the match to TRBD2 covers 10 bases. V lost 8 bases and J lost 5; bases outside the gene matches: 9. Germline V gene lookup returns CDR1 WSHSY and CDR2 SAAADI. The CDR3 contains 15 residues.

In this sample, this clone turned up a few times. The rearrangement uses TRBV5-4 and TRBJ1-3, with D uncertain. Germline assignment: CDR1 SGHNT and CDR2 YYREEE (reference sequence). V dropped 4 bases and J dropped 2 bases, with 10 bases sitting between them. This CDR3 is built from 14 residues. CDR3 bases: TGTGCCAGCAGCCCGGGTGGCACTGGAAACACCATATATTTT. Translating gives CASSPGGTGNTIYF.

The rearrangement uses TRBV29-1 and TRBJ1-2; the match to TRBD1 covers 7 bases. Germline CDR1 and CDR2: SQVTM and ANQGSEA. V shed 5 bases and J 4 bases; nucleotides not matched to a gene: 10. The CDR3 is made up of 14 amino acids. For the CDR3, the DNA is TGCAGCGTTAAGATAAGGGGACAGATCTATGGCTACACCTTC. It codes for CSVKIRGQIYGYTF. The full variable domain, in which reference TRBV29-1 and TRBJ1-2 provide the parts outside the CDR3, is SAVISQKPSRDICQRGTSLTIQCQVDSQVTMMFWYRQQPGQSLTLIATANQGSEATYESGFVIDKFPISRPNLTFSTLTVSNMSPEDSSIYLCSVKIRGQIYGYTFGSGTRLTVV.

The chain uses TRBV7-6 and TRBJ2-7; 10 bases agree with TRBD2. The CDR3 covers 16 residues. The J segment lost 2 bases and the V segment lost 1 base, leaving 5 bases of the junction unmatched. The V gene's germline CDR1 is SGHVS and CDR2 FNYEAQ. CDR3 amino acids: CASSLDPTSGAYEQYF. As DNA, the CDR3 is TGTGCCAGCAGCTTAGACCCCACTAGCGGGGCCTACGAGCAGTACTTC.

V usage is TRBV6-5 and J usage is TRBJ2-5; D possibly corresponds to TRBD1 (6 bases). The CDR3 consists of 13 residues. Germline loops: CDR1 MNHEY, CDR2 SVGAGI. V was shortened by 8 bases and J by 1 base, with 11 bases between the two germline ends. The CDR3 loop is CASARGPQETQYF. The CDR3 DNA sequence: TGTGCCAGCGCCAGGGGCCCCCAAGAGACCCAGTACTTC.

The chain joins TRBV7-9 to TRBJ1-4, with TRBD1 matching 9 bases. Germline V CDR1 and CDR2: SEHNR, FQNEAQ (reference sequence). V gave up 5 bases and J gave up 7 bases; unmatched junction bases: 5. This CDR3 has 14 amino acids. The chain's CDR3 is CASSVGQGSEKLFF. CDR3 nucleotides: TGTGCCAGCAGCGTGGGACAGGGAAGTGAAAAACTGTTTTTT.

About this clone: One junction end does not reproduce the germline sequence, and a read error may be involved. CDR3 amino acids: CSSHGDSGGEHF. The CDR3 region has the DNA TGCAGCTCCCATGGGGATAGCGGGGGGGAACACTTC. The V call is TRBV29-1, the J call TRBJ2-5; 11 positions match TRBD2. Looked up from germline, CDR1 is SQVTM and CDR2 is ANQGSEA. The CDR3 totals 12 residues.

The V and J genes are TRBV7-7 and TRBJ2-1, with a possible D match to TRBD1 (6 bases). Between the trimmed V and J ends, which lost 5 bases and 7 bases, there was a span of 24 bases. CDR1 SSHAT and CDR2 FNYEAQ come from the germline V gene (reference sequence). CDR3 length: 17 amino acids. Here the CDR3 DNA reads TGTGCCAGCAGCCCCAGAGCGGCGGCAGGGGCGAGTAATGAGCAGTTCTTC. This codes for CASSPRAAAGASNEQFF.

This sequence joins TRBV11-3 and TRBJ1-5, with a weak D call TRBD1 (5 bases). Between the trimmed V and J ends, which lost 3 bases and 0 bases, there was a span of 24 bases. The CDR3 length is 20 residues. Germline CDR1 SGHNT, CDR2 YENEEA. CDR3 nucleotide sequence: TGTGCCAGCAGCTTCTTAGGCAGGGCCCAAAGGTCTCATAGCAATCAGCCCCAGCATTTT. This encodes CASSFLGRAQRSHSNQPQHF.